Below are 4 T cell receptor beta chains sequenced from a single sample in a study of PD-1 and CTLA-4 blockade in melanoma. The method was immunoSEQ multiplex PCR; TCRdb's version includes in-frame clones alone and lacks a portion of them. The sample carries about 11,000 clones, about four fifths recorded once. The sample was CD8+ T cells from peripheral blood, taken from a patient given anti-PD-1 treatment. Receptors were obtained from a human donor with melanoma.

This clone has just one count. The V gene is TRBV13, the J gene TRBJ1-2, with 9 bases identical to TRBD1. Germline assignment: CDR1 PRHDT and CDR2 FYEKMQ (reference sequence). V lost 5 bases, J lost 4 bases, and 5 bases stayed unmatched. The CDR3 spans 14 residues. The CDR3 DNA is TGTGCCAGCAGCCCCGGACAGGGGATCTATGGCTACACCTTC. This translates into CASSPGQGIYGYTF.

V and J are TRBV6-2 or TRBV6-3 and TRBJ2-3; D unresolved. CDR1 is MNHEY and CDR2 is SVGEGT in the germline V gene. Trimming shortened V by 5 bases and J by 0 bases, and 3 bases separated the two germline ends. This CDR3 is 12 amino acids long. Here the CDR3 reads CASSLSTDTQYF. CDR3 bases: TGTGCCAGCAGTCTAAGCACAGATACGCAGTATTTT.

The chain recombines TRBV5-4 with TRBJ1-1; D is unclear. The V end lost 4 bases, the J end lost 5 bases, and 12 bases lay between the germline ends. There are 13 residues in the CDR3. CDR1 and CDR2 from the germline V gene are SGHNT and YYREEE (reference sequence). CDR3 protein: CASSASVLTEAFF. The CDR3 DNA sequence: TGTGCCAGCAGCGCCTCAGTCCTTACTGAAGCTTTCTTT.

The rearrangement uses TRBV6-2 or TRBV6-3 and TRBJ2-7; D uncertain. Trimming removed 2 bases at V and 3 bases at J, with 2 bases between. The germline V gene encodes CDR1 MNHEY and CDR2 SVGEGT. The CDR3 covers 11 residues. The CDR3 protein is CASSYNYEQYF. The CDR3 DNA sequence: TGTGCCAGCAGTTACAACTACGAGCAGTACTTC.